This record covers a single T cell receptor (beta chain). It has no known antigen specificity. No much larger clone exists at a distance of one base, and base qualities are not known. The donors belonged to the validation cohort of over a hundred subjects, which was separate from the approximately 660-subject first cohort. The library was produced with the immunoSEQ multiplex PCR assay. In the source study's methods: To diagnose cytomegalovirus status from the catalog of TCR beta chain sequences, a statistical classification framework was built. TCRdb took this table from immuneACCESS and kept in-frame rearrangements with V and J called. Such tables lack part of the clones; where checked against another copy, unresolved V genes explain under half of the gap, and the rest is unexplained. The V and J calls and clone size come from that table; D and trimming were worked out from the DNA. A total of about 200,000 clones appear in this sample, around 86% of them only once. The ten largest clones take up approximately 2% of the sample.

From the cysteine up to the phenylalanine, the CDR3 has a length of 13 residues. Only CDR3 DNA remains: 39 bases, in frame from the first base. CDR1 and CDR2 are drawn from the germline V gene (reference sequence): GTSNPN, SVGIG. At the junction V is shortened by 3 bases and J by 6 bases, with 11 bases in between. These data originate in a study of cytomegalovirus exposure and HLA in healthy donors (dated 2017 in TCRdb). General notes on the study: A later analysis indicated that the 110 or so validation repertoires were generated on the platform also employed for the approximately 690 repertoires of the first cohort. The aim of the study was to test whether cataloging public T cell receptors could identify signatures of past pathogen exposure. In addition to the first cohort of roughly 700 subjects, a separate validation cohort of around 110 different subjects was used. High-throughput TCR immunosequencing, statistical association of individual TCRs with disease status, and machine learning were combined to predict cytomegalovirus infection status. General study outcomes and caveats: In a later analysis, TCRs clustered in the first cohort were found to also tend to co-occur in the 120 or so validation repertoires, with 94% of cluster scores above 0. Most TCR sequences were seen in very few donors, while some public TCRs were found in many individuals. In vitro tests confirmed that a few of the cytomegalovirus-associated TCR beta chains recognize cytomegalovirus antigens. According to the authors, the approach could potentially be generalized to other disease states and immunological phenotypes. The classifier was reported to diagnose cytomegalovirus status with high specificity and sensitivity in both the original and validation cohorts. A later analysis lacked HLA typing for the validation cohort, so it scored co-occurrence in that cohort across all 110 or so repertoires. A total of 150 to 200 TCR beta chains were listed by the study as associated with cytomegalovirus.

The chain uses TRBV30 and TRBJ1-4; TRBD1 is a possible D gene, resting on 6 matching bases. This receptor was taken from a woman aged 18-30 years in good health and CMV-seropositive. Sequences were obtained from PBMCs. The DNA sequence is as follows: TGTGCCTGGAGACAGGGAAGGGATGAAAAACTGTTTTTT. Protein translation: CAWRQGRDEKLFF.